The clone carrying this T cell receptor (beta chain) was detected once. The use of a sample-barcoded 5' primer and a J-beta primer mix characterized a second PCR of about 7 to 12 cycles. Every cDNA was tagged by a template-switch adaptor with 12 random nucleotides. One entry per CDR3 protein, called by TCRdb with MiXCR from the 5' RACE reads. The data contain approximately 730,000 distinct CDR3 sequences, about 53% of them singletons. The germline V gene has CDR1 SQVTM and CDR2 ANQGSEA. V lost 5 bases and J lost 6, with 13 bases in between. The CDR3 has 12 residues. The source of the sample is a study of blood T cells in healthy people across ages.

The source of this sequence is a man older than 75 in good health. The chain combines TRBV29-1 with TRBJ1-2, with D hard to call. The sequenced sample was blood. CDR3 DNA sequence: TGCAGCGTTCGGGAGGGCCCCGATGGCTACACCTTC. Translated: CSVREGPDGYTF.